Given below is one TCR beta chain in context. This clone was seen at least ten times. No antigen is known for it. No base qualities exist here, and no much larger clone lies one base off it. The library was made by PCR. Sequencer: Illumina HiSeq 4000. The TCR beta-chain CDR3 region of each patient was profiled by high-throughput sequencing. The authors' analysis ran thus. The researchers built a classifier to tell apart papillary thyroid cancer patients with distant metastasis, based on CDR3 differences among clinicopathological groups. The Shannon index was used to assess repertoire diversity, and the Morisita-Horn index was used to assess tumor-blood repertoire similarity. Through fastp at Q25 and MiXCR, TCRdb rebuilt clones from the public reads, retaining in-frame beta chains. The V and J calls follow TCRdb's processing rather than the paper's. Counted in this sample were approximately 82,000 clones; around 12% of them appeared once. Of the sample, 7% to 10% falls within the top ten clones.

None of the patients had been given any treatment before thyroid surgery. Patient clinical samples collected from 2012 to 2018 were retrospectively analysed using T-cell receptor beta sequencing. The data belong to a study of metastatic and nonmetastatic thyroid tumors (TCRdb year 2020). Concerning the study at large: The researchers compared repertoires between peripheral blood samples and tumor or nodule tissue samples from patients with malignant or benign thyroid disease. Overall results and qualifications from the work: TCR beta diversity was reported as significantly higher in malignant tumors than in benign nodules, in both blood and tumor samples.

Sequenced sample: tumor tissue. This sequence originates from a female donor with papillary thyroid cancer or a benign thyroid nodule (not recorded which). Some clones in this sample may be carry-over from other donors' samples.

The CDR3 protein: CASSFNHANTGELFF. The nucleotide sequence reads as follows: TGCGCCAGCAGCTTTAATCACGCGAACACCGGGGAGCTGTTTTTT. The rearranged segments are TRBV5-1 and TRBJ2-2; no D gene call is confident. Trimming costs V 2 bases and J 0 bases, and their ends lie 8 bases apart. CDR1 and CDR2 (SGHRS, YFSETQ) derive from the germline V gene. From the cysteine up to the phenylalanine, the CDR3 has a length of 15 residues. Only the CDR3 part of the read is kept: 45 bases, read in frame from the first base.